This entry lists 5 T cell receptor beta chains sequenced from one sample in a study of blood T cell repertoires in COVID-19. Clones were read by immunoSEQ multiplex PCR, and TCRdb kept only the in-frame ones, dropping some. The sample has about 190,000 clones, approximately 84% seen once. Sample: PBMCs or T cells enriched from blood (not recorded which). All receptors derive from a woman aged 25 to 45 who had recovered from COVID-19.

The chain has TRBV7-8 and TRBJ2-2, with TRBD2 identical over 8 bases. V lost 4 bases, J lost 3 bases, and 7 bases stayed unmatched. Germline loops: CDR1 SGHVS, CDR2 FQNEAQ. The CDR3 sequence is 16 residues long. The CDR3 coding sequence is TGTGCCAGCAGCTCCTACGGGGGGGTGGACACCGGGGAGCTGTTTTTT. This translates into CASSSYGGVDTGELFF.

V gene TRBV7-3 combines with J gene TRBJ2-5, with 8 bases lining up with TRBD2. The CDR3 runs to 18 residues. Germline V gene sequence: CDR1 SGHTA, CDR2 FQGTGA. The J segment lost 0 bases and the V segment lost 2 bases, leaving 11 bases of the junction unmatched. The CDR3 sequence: CASSLGVLASGYQETQYF. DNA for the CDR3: TGTGCCAGCAGCTTAGGCGTCTTGGCTAGCGGGTACCAAGAGACCCAGTACTTC.

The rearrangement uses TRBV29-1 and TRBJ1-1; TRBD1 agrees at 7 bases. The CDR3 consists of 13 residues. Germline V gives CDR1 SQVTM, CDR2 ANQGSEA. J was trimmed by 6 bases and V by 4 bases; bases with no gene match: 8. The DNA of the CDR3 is TGCAGCGTTGTTCGACAGGGAAGGTCTGAAGCTTTCTTT. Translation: CSVVRQGRSEAFF.

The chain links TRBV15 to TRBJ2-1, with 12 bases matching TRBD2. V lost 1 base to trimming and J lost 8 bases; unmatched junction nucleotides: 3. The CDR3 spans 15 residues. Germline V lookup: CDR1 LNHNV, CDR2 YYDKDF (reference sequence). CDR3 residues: CATSRATSGGHEQFF. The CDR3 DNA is TGTGCCACCAGCAGAGCGACTAGCGGGGGACATGAGCAGTTCTTC.

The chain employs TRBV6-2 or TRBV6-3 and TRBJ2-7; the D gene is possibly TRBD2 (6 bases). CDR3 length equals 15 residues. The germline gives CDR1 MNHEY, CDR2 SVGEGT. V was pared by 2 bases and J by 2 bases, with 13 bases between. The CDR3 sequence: CASSYGIAVTYEQYF. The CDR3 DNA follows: TGTGCCAGCAGTTACGGGATAGCGGTCACCTACGAGCAGTACTTC.